The T cell receptor beta chain described here comes from a study of cytomegalovirus exposure and HLA in healthy donors. Study observations and caveats: Within an earlier analysis, most TCR beta V segments proved productive either about 90% or about 30% of the time. Analysis was carried out at a later point, and it linked a missense DCLRE1C variant to TCR beta V- and J-gene trimming. A later analysis linked around 17,000 TCR beta sequences to HLA alleles at 0.05 false discovery rate.

The PCR was carried out with 60 Vbeta primers and 13 Jbeta primers. Profiling relied on immunoSEQ multiplex PCR, and the TCRdb table lists in-frame clones only, not all of them. The table records 95,000 to 100,000 clones, over 60% of them present only once. The CDR3 is 14 residues long. After removal of 6 bases from V and 5 bases from J, the junction contained 6 bases not matched to a gene. Germline V lookup: CDR1 LNHDA, CDR2 SQIVND (reference sequence). This clone has a handful of counts. Its antigen is currently unknown. Sequenced sample: PBMCs. The genes are TRBV19 and TRBJ2-3; TRBD2 agrees at 9 bases. This receptor was obtained from a female donor in good health and CMV-seronegative. DNA of the CDR3: TGTGCCAGTAGCTATAGCGGGAGAGGAGATACGCAGTATTTT. Translation gives CASSYSGRGDTQYF.